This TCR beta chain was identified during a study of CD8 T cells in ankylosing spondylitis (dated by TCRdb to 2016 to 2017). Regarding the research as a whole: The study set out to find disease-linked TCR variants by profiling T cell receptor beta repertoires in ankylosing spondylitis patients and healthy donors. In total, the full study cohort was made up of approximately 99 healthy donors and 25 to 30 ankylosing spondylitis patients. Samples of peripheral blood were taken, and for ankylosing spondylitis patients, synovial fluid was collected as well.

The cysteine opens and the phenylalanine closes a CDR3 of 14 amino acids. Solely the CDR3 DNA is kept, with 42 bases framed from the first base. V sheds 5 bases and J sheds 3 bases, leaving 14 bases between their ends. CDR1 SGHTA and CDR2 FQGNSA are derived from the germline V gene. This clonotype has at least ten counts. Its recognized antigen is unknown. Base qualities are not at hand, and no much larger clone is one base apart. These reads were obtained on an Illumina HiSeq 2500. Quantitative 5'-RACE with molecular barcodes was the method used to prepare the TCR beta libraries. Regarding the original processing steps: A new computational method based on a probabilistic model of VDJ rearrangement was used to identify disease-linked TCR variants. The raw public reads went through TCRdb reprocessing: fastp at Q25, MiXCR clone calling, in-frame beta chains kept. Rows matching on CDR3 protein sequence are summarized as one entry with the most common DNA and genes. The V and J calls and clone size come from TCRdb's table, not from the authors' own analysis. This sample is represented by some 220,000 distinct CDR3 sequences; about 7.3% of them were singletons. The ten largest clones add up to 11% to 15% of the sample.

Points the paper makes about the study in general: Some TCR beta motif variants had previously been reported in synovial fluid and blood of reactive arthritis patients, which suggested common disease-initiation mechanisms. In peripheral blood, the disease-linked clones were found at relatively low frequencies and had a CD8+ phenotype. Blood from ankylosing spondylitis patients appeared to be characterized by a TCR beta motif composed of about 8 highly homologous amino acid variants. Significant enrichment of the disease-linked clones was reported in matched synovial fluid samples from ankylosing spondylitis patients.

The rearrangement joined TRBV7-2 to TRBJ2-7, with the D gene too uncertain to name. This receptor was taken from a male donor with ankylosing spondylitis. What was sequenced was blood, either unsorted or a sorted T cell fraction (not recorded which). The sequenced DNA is TGTGCCAGCAGCCCCTACTCACCCCGCTACGAGCAGTACTTC. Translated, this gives CASSPYSPRYEQYF.